Here is one TCR beta chain with its context. No antigen is known for it. Other DNA sequences within the sample encode an identical CDR3. This sample was taken from a study of shared clonotypes between healthy human individuals. The assay was carried out at the deep level. The authors loaded roughly 200 ng DNA, 28,000 or so T cell genomes, into sorted-subset replicate PCRs. Assay used: immunoSEQ multiplex PCR; TCRdb lists only in-frame clones, some missing. The table shows approximately 2.3 million clones, with approximately 95% occurring only once. Trimming pared 0 bases from V and 2 bases from J, leaving 4 bases between. There are 13 residues in the CDR3. Germline CDR1 is KGHSH and CDR2 is LQKENI. The study, taken as a whole, reports: Donor clonotype sharing was expected to depend on sequencing depth.

The clonotype comes from a man younger than 35 in good health. Some clones in this sample may be carry-over from other donors' samples. Sequencing was performed on naive CD4+ T cells from PBMCs. Subset meaning: CD45RA+ positively selected. This chain links TRBV18 with TRBJ2-5; D gene uncertain. CDR3 coding DNA: TGTGCCAGCTCACCACCTACACAAGAGACCCAGTACTTC. It specifies CASSPPTQETQYF.